These 13 T cell receptor beta chains came from one sample sequenced in a study of T cell responses to AZD1222 COVID-19 vaccine (dated by TCRdb to about 2021). Library creation used the immunoSEQ multiplex PCR assay. In TCRdb, the immuneACCESS table is reduced to in-frame sequences with V and J assigned. These tables do not hold every clone; where another copy was compared, an unresolved V gene accounts for under half, and the others remain unexplained. This sample holds about 130,000 clones; roughly 89% were observed only once. The ten top clones hold 1.5% to 2% of the sample. The time point label, as the study defines it: baseline before first vaccination. Sequenced material: peripheral blood, taken on day 0 of AZD1222 vaccination. These receptors all stem from an adult in good health.

V is TRBV5-1 and J is TRBJ2-3, with TRBD1 identical over 9 bases. The CDR3 runs 14 residues. Germline lookup yields CDR1 SGHRS and CDR2 YFSETQ. The ends lost 0 bases at V and 5 bases at J; junction bases unmatched: 1. This CDR3 reads CASSLATGGDTQYF. The CDR3, as DNA: TGCGCCAGCAGCTTGGCGACAGGGGGAGATACGCAGTATTTT.

The chain carries TRBV6-2 or TRBV6-3 and TRBJ1-4, with D perhaps TRBD1 (6 bases). This CDR3 is built from 16 residues. The V end lost 2 bases, the J end lost 7 bases, and 17 bases lay between the germline ends. Germline lookup yields CDR1 MNHEY and CDR2 SVGEGT. CDR3 sequence (DNA): TGTGCCAGCAGTTACCCCCCCGCAACCAGGGGTGAAAAACTGTTTTTT. Protein product: CASSYPPATRGEKLFF.

The J gene is TRBJ1-4, the V gene TRBV10-3; 7 bases are a match to TRBD1. The CDR3 covers 15 residues. The germline V gene encodes CDR1 ENHRY and CDR2 SYGVKD. V dropped 5 bases and J dropped 0; count of bases not matched to a gene: 3. As DNA, the CDR3 is TGTGCCATCAGTCAGGGGGAGGCAACTAATGAAAAACTGTTTTTT. Translated: CAISQGEATNEKLFF.

The rearrangement links TRBV2 to TRBJ1-5; 9 bases are a match to TRBD1. The CDR3 runs to 18 residues. The trim removed 5 bases at V and 0 bases at J, leaving 11 bases unmatched. The germline gives CDR1 SNHLY, CDR2 FYNNEI. CDR3 region: CASSKTTGGASSNQPQHF. CDR3 bases: TGTGCCAGCAGTAAAACTACAGGGGGCGCAAGTAGCAATCAGCCCCAGCATTTT.

The chain is built from TRBV5-1 and TRBJ2-1; either TRBD1 or TRBD2 may supply D (5 bases each). Germline V CDR1 and CDR2: SGHRS, YFSETQ. Trimming took off 4 bases at V and 5 bases at J, with 16 bases between the two ends. This CDR3 contains 15 residues. The CDR3 protein is CASSVGAQPNNEQFF. CDR3 in DNA: TGCGCCAGCAGCGTCGGGGCCCAACCAAACAATGAGCAGTTCTTC.

CDR3 protein: CAILRDRGRRGYNSPLHF. The CDR3 nucleotides are TGTGCCATCCTCCGGGACAGGGGGCGTAGGGGTTATAATTCACCCCTCCACTTT. The chain is built from TRBV7-9 and TRBJ1-6, with TRBD1 matching 12 bases. In germline, CDR1 is SEHNR, CDR2 FQNEAQ (reference sequence). V gave up 10 bases and J gave up 4 bases; unmatched junction bases: 14. The CDR3 covers 18 residues.

In its sample, this clone was seen once. J is TRBJ1-5 and V is TRBV6-2 or TRBV6-3; 8 bases are shared with TRBD1. Germline trimming cut 5 bases from V and 4 bases from J; bases unmatched to any gene: 4. Germline CDR1 MNHEY, CDR2 SVGEGT. CDR3 length: 14 amino acids. The CDR3 spells CASSQQGGNQPQHF. The CDR3 DNA follows: TGTGCCAGCAGTCAACAGGGGGGAAATCAGCCCCAGCATTTT.

This clone has just a few counts. The chain is built from TRBV11-2 and TRBJ1-4, with TRBD1 matching over 9 bases. Germline-derived CDR1 and CDR2 are SGHAT and FQNNGV. The CDR3 loop spans 15 amino acids. V trimming: 4 bases; J trimming: 7 bases; junction bases outside the gene matches: 7. This CDR3 reads CASSSLQGAGEKLFF. The CDR3 nucleotides read TGTGCCAGCAGCTCCCTACAGGGGGCAGGTGAAAAACTGTTTTTT.

This clone has a single count. The chain combines TRBV29-1 with TRBJ2-3; D is unclear. Germline loops: CDR1 SQVTM, CDR2 ANQGSEA. This CDR3 region has 15 residues. Trimming stripped 1 base from V and 4 bases from J, with 15 bases between. The CDR3 loop is CSVEAPRKTPDTQYF. The DNA of the CDR3 is TGCAGCGTTGAAGCCCCACGCAAGACCCCAGATACGCAGTATTTT.

The rearrangement links TRBV19 to TRBJ1-3; TRBD1 is a possible D gene (6 bases). The CDR3 runs 16 residues. Deletions cut 6 bases from V and 1 base from J, with 16 bases between. Germline assignment: CDR1 LNHDA and CDR2 SQIVND (reference sequence). CDR3 nucleotide sequence: TGTGCCAGTAGCTCTCGGACAGTTGGATCTGGAAACACCATATATTTT. Encoded protein: CASSSRTVGSGNTIYF.

This clone was found once. This chain connects TRBV7-2 to TRBJ1-1; D is ambiguous. V was trimmed by 5 bases and J by 4 bases, leaving 14 bases between them. The germline CDR1 and CDR2 sequences are SGHTA and FQGNSA. This CDR3 has 14 amino acids. CDR3 coding DNA: TGTGCCAGCAGCCCGGGCCCGGGTGGCACTGAAGCTTTCTTT. Translated: CASSPGPGGTEAFF.

This chain connects TRBV19 to TRBJ1-5; TRBD1 matches 11 bases. Germline V gene lookup returns CDR1 LNHDA and CDR2 SQIVND (reference sequence). Trimming cost V 4 bases and J 5 bases; bases outside gene matches: 1. The CDR3 has 14 amino acids. The CDR3 DNA follows: TGTGCCAGTAGTAGGGACAGGGGGTATCAGCCCCAGCATTTT. Amino acids: CASSRDRGYQPQHF.

This chain's CDR3 is CASSSTWNQPQHF. For the CDR3, the DNA is TGTGCCAGCAGCTCTACTTGGAATCAGCCCCAGCATTTT. The V call is TRBV7-2, the J call TRBJ1-5; D call uncertain. Germline V gene data show CDR1 as SGHTA and CDR2 as FQGNSA. The CDR3 has 13 residues. Trimming took off 4 bases at V and 4 bases at J, with 8 bases between the two ends.